This T cell receptor beta chain is from a study of T-cell reconstitution after alpha-beta-depleted transplantation in children. It was with unique molecular identifiers that the TCRbeta library was prepared. Using its own MiXCR run on the PCR reads, TCRdb lists one record per CDR3 protein. The repertoire consists of about 500,000 distinct CDR3 sequences, with approximately 30% occurring once and the leading ten covering under 3%. The germline CDR1 and CDR2 sequences are SGDLS and YYNGEE. V lost 0 bases and J lost 7, with 13 bases in between. The CDR3 runs 14 residues. The chain links TRBV9 to TRBJ2-5, with a weak D call TRBD1 (6 bases). This TCR was recovered from a human donor who donated a stem cell graft to a child with aplastic anemia. The source was PBMCs from the stem cell graft donor, collected from the stem cell graft. CDR3 in DNA: TGTGCCAGCAGCGTAGTCGGGGAACAGGGGACCCAGTACTTC. Its translation: CASSVVGEQGTQYF.